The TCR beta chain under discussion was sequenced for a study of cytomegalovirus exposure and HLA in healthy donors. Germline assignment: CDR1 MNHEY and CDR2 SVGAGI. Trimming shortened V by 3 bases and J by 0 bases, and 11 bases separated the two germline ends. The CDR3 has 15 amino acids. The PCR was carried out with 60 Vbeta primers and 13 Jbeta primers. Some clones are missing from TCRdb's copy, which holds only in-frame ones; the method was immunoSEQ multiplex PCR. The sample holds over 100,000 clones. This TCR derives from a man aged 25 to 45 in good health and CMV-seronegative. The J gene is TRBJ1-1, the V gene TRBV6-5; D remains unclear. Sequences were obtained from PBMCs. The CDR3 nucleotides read TGTGCCAGCAGTTATTTTACGGGTATGAACACTGAAGCTTTCTTT. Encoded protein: CASSYFTGMNTEAFF.